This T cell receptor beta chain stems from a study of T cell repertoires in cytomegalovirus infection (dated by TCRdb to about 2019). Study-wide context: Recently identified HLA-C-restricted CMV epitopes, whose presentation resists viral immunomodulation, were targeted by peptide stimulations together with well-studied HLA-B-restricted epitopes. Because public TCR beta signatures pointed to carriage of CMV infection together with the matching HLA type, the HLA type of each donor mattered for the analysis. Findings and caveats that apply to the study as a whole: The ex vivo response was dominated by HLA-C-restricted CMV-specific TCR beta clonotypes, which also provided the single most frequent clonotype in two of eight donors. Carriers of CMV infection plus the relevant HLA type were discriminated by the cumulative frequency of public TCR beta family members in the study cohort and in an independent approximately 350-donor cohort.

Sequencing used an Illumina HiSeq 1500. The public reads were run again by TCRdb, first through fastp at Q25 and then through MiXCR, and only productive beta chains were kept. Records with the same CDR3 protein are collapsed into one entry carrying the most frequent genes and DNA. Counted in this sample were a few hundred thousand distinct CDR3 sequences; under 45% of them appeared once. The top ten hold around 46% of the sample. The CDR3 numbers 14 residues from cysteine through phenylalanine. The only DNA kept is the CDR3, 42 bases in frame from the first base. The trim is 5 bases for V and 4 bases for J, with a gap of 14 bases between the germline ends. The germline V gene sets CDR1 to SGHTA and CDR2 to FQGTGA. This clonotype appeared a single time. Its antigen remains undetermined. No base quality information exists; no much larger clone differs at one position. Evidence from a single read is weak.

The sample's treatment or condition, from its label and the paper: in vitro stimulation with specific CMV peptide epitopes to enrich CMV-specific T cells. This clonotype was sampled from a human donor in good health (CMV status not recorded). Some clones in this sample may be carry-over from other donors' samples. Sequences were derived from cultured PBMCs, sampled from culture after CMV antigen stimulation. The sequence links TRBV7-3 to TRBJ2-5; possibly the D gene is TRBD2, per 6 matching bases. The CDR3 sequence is CASSQYELAETQYF. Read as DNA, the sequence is TGTGCCAGCAGCCAATATGAACTAGCAGAGACCCAGTACTTC.